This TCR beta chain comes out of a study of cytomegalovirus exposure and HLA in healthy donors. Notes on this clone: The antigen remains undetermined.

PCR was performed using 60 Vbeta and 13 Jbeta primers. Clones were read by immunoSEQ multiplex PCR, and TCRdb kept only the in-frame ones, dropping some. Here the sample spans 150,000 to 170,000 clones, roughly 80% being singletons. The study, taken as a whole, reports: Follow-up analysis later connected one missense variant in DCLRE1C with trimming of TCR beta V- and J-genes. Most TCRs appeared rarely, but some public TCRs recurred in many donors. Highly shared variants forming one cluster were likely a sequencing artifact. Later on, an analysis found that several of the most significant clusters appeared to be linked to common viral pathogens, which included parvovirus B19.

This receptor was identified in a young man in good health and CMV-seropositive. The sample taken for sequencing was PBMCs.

The CDR3 sequence: CASSQDLGYEQYF. The CDR3 DNA reads as TGCGCCAGCAGCCAAGATCTGGGCTACGAGCAGTACTTC. The rearrangement uses TRBV4-1 and TRBJ2-5, with D unresolved. The DNA end favors TRBJ2-7, so the J call may be wrong. The CDR3 has 13 residues. Germline CDR1 MGHRA, CDR2 YSYEKL.